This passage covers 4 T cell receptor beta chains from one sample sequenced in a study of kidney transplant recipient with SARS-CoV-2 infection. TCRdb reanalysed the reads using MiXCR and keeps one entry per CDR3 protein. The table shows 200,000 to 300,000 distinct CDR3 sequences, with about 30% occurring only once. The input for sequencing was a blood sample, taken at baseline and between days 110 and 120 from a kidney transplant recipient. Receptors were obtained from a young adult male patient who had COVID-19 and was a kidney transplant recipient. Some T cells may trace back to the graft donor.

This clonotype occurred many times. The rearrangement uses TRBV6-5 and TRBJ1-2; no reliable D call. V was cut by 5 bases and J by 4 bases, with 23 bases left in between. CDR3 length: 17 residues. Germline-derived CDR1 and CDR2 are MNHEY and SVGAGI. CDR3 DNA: TGTGCCAGCAGTCTAGAAGACTCTATGCGAAAGACCTATGGCTACACCTTC. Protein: CASSLEDSMRKTYGYTF.

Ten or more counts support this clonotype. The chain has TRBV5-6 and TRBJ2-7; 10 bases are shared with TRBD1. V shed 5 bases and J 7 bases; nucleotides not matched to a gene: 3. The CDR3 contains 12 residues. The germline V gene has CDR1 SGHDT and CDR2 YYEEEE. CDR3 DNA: TGTGCCAGCAGTTGGACAGGGGGTGAGCAGTACTTC. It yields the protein CASSWTGGEQYF.

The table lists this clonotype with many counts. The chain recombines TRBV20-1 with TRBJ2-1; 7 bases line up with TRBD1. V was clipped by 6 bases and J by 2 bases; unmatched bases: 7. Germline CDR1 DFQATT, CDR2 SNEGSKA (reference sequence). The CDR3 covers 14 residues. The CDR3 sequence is CSATPGGTYNEQFF. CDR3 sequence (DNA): TGCAGTGCCACCCCAGGGGGAACCTACAATGAGCAGTTCTTC.

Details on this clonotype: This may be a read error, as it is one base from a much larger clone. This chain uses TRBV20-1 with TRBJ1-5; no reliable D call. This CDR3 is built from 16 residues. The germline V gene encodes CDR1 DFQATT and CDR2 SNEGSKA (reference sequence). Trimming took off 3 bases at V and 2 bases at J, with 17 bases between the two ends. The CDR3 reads CSASFGVQIGNQPQHF. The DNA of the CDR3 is TGCAGTGCTAGTTTTGGGGTACAAATCGGCAATCAGCCCCAGCATTTT.